The subject of this entry is one T cell receptor (beta chain). Its recognized antigen is unknown. No base quality values were provided; no much bigger clone lies one nucleotide off. The data were taken from a study of blood T cell repertoires in COVID-19 (TCRdb year 2020). As for the study more broadly: The collaborator samples originated in the United States, Italy and Spain and spanned the acute and convalescent phases of COVID-19. The material from the prospective study consisted of cDNA or gDNA derived from T cells, B-cell-depleted T cells, or PBMCs. Deeply sampled blood TCRbeta repertoires from subjects exposed to, actively infected with, or recovered from COVID-19 were included in the dataset. The repertoires were released in a freely available public database intended as a resource for research on the immune response to SARS-CoV-2. Samples were obtained from the ongoing ImmuneRACE study (first 160 participants) and from 950 to 1,500 subjects provided by 6 global collaborators. The sample metadata nearly always contained a de-identified subject ID, COVID-19 status, age in years and sex. Where HLA class I and class II types were available, the types were taken from metadata supplied by the sample provider, not from assay-based typing.

The investigation overall reported the following: Clinical and demographic metadata were provided uncurated, with the amount varying by source and participant.

Via the germline V gene, CDR1 is SGDLS and CDR2 YYNGEE. Spanning cysteine to phenylalanine, the CDR3 consists of 15 amino acids. The sequence is cut down to CDR3 DNA, 45 bases in frame from base 1. V loses 0 bases of germline sequence and J loses 4 bases, and the interval between the two ends is 10 bases. The immunoSEQ Assay, a bias-controlled multiplex PCR, was used to amplify TCRbeta CDR3 regions from genomic DNA. The paper's processing steps were these. Nucleated cell counts per sample were estimated from amplification of reference gene primers within the assay. To quantify the absolute abundance of each unique TCRbeta CDR3 rearrangement, sequence reads were collapsed and filtered. For each sample, productive Simpson clonality was calculated by taking the square root of Simpson's diversity index across productive rearrangements. What TCRdb holds here is the immuneACCESS table cut down to in-frame rearrangements. Part of the clones is not present; checked against another copy, under half of the missing clones reflect an unresolved V gene, and the others are unexplained. V and J calls and clone size are as listed in that table; D and trimming were resolved from the DNA. This sample is represented by around 250,000 clones; roughly 80% of them were singletons. The ten largest clonotypes hold around 4.5% of the sample.

Another Seattle source contributed samples from volunteer blood donors who had recovered from COVID-19. Whole blood was collected in K2EDTA tubes by collaborating institutions according to the institutions' own protocols. For TCRbeta analysis, collaborators shipped samples in one of three forms: frozen whole blood, isolated PBMCs, or DNA extracted from either of those sample types. Source material: peripheral blood. This receptor was obtained from a man aged 60-69 years who had recovered from COVID-19. The sequence is built from TRBV9 and TRBJ2-2; perhaps TRBD2 is the D gene, with 6 bases matching. The CDR3 reads as follows: CASSVAGVPTGELFF. The bases read TGTGCCAGCAGCGTAGCGGGAGTGCCCACCGGGGAGCTGTTTTTT.